These T cell receptor beta chains were read from a single sample in a study of T cell repertoires in cytomegalovirus infection. TCRdb recomputed calls from the reads with MiXCR, one row per CDR3 protein. The sample yields around 94,000 distinct CDR3 sequences, 16% seen once. Material for sequencing was PBMCs. These receptors were obtained from a human donor in good health (CMV status not recorded). Some clones in this sample may be carry-over from other donors' samples. CDR3s include the opening cysteine and the closing phenylalanine or tryptophan. The order of the fields is clone size, V gene, J gene, D gene, CDR3 DNA, CDR3 protein. D genes are given only for firm matches. Only some rows state a clone size, as once, few, many or a class for expanded clones.

>few|TRBV20-1|TRBJ1-5|.
TGCAGTGCGCGGAGGGTTGGCAATCAGCCCCAGCATTTT
CSARRVGNQPQHF
>many|TRBV5-1|TRBJ1-1|.
TGCGCCAGCAGCTTGGAGGGACCGAACACTGAAGCTTTCTTT
CASSLEGPNTEAFF
>many|TRBV7-2|TRBJ2-7|.
TGTGCCAGCAGCCCCCGCGGCCTAAGCTCCTACGAGCAGTACTTC
CASSPRGLSSYEQYF
>.|TRBV12-3/TRBV12-4|TRBJ2-6|TRBD1
TGTGCCAGCAGTTCGACAGGGGAGGCTGGGGCCAACGTCCTGACTTTC
CASSSTGEAGANVLTF
>few|TRBV2|TRBJ2-7|.
TGTGCCAGCAGTGAAGAGGTAGACGAGCAGTACTTC
CASSEEVDEQYF
>few|TRBV6-1|TRBJ2-7|.
TGTGCCAGCAGTCCCTCACTGACTAGTAGCTACGAGCAGTACTTC
CASSPSLTSSYEQYF
>.|TRBV12-3/TRBV12-4|TRBJ2-3|TRBD2
TGTGCCAGCATGCCAGGGACTAGCGTGGATACGCAGTATTTT
CASMPGTSVDTQYF
>many|TRBV12-3/TRBV12-4|TRBJ1-3|.
TGTGCCAGCAGCCGAACGGGGACTGGAAACACCATATATTTT
CASSRTGTGNTIYF
>.|TRBV5-6|TRBJ2-3|TRBD1
TGTGCCAGCAGCCGGGACAGGGGAAACACAGATACGCAGTATTTT
CASSRDRGNTDTQYF
>few|TRBV7-3|TRBJ2-1|TRBD2
TGTGCCAGCAGCCCTATAGCGGGGCCCTACAATGAGCAGTTCTTC
CASSPIAGPYNEQFF
>many|TRBV12-3/TRBV12-4|TRBJ2-4|.
TGTGCCAGCAGTTTCGGGGGAATGTCGGACATTCAGTACTTC
CASSFGGMSDIQYF
>few|TRBV6-6|TRBJ2-7|.
TGTGCCAGCAGTTACTCGACTACGCGGTACGAGCAGTACTTC
CASSYSTTRYEQYF
>many|TRBV12-3/TRBV12-4|TRBJ1-5|TRBD1
TGTGCCAGCAGCCCCACAGGGGGGACCGGGCCCCAGCATTTT
CASSPTGGTGPQHF
>medium-sized|TRBV12-3/TRBV12-4|TRBJ1-5|.
TGTGCCAGCAGGAAGACAGGCAATCAGCCCCAGCATTTT
CASRKTGNQPQHF
>many|TRBV7-2|TRBJ1-2|.
TGTGCCAGCACCCCGGGGCCATTTCGTGGCTACACCTTC
CASTPGPFRGYTF
>.|TRBV12-3/TRBV12-4|TRBJ1-2|.
TGTGCCAGCAGTTTAGGGAATCTCTATGGCTACACCTTC
CASSLGNLYGYTF
>.|TRBV29-1|TRBJ1-1|.
TGCAGCGTTGGGGGTTGGATTAACACTGAAGCTTTCTTT
CSVGGWINTEAFF
>many|TRBV20-1|TRBJ2-5|TRBD2
TGCAGTGCAAGAGGGGGACTAGCGGGGATACTACAAGAGACCCAGTACTTC
CSARGGLAGILQETQYF
>few|TRBV2|TRBJ2-7|.
TGTGCCAGCAGTGTGGGCGGGCGCTCCTACGAGCAGTACTTC
CASSVGGRSYEQYF
>.|TRBV7-3|TRBJ1-1|.
TGTGCCAGCAGCTCAACGGGGGTGAACACTGAAGCTTTCTTT
CASSSTGVNTEAFF
>many|TRBV7-2|TRBJ2-5|.
TGTGCCAGCAGCCGCGCCTCCATTCTAACCGTATGGGAGACCCAGTACTTC
CASSRASILTVWETQYF
>.|TRBV4-2|TRBJ1-4|.
TGTGCCAGCAGCCAAGATTGGGCGACAGATAATGAAAAACTGTTTTTT
CASSQDWATDNEKLFF
>many|TRBV7-9|TRBJ1-1|.
TGTGCCAGCAGCCCCTTTGCCTCTATAGGGGGTGCTGAAGCTTTCTTT
CASSPFASIGGAEAFF
>.|TRBV7-2|TRBJ2-4|TRBD2
TGTGCCAGCAGCTTGACCCCTGCGGGGGTGGGAAACATTCAGTACTTC
CASSLTPAGVGNIQYF
>few|TRBV20-1|TRBJ2-1|TRBD1
TGCAGTGCTAGACTTCGGACAGGGGTGAATGAGCAGTTCTTC
CSARLRTGVNEQFF